These 27 T cell receptor beta chains were all obtained from the same sample, sequenced in a study of T cell responses to AZD1222 COVID-19 vaccine (dated by TCRdb to the early 2020s). This specimen's time point label, per the study, means: baseline before first vaccination. Library method: the immunoSEQ multiplex PCR assay. This immuneACCESS table, as held by TCRdb, lists in-frame sequences with V and J called but not all clones. Of the missing ones, under half trace to an unresolved V gene in checked studies; the others have no known cause. In all, the sample holds 94,000 or so clones, and around 90% of those were seen once. The biggest ten clones account for 26% of the sample. The material was peripheral blood, obtained on day 0 of AZD1222 vaccination. These receptors all stem from an adult in good health.

The rearrangement joins TRBV5-4 to TRBJ2-7; D gene uncertain. V lost 4 bases, J lost 3 bases, and 11 bases lay in between. The germline V gene has CDR1 SGHNT and CDR2 YYREEE (reference sequence). This CDR3 contains 13 residues. CDR3 sequence (DNA): TGTGCCAGCAGCCGGGCCCAGGACTACGAGCAGTACTTC. This gives the protein CASSRAQDYEQYF.

This chain uses TRBV28 with TRBJ2-7; 8 bases are a match to TRBD1. This CDR3 region has 15 residues. Trimming removed 5 bases from V and 2 bases from J; junction bases left unmatched: 8. Germline CDR1 reads MDHEN; CDR2 reads SYDVKM. The CDR3 reads CASSPSPGQAYEQYF. The CDR3 DNA is TGTGCCAGCAGTCCCTCCCCGGGACAGGCCTACGAGCAGTACTTC.

The chain joins TRBV10-2 to TRBJ2-1; perhaps TRBD2 as D (6 bases). Trimming shortened V by 4 bases and J by 5 bases, and 15 bases separated the two germline ends. From germline, CDR1 is WSHSY and CDR2 SAAADI. This CDR3 has 15 amino acids. CDR3 nucleotides: TGCGCCAGCAGTGCGGGGGATTGGGGGGACAATGAGCAGTTCTTC. This translates into CASSAGDWGDNEQFF.

This chain joins TRBV7-2 and TRBJ1-5; 7 bases are shared with TRBD1. Germline CDR1 is SGHTA and CDR2 is FQGNSA. This CDR3 has 15 residues. Trimming took 4 bases from V and 11 from J; bases not matched to a gene: 14. CDR3 in DNA: TGTGCCAGCAGCTCGCCGGGACAGTCCCCAGGGGCCCAGCATTTT. Its translation: CASSSPGQSPGAQHF. The full variable domain, completed using reference TRBV7-2 and TRBJ1-5, is GAGVSQSPSNKVTEKGKDVELRCDPISGHTALYWYRQSLGQGLEFLIYFQGNSAPDKSGLPSDRFSAERTGGSVSTLTIQRTQQEDSAVYLCASSSPGQSPGAQHFGDGTRLSIL.

This sequence joins TRBV24-1 and TRBJ2-7; possible D gene TRBD2, 5 bases. Germline lookup yields CDR1 KGHDR and CDR2 SFDVKD. CDR3 length: 12 residues. Between the trimmed V and J ends, which lost 3 bases and 7 bases, there was a span of 9 bases. This CDR3 reads CATSDPPGEQYF. The DNA of the CDR3 is TGTGCCACCAGTGATCCCCCGGGGGAGCAGTACTTC.

This clone appeared a few times. At the DNA level, this CDR3 is encoded by other sequences in the same sample as well. The chain combines TRBV7-2 with TRBJ1-3; D is undetermined. CDR1 is SGHTA and CDR2 is FQGNSA in the germline V gene. The CDR3 loop spans 14 amino acids. Deletions cut 1 base from V and 1 base from J, with 5 bases between. This CDR3 is CASSLGGSGNTIYF. The CDR3 DNA follows: TGTGCCAGCAGCTTAGGCGGGTCTGGAAACACCATATATTTT.

This clone was detected only once. The chain carries TRBV3-1 (or the pseudogene TRBV3-2) and TRBJ2-1, with 13 bases that match TRBD2. The CDR3 consists of 14 residues. CDR1 is LGHDT, CDR2 YNNKEL, per germline (reference sequence). V gave up 4 bases and J gave up 10 bases; unmatched junction bases: 4. The CDR3 DNA reads as TGTGCCAGCAGCCCGACTAGCGGGAGGAACGAGCAGTTCTTC. Protein product: CASSPTSGRNEQFF.

This clone was detected once. This rearrangement joins TRBV7-2 to TRBJ1-5, with 9 bases matching TRBD1. Germline V gene lookup returns CDR1 SGHTA and CDR2 FQGNSA. The V segment lost 2 bases and the J segment 3 bases; nucleotides outside the gene matches: 5. The CDR3 has 16 amino acids. CDR3 residues: CASSLWGTGNNQPQHF. In nucleotides, the CDR3 is TGTGCCAGCAGCTTATGGGGGACAGGGAACAATCAGCCCCAGCATTTT.

This clone was found a few times. This chain joins TRBV24-1 and TRBJ1-2; 8 bases are a match to TRBD1. The CDR3 is 15 amino acids. V lost 2 bases and J lost 4; bases outside the gene matches: 5. CDR1 KGHDR and CDR2 SFDVKD come from the germline V gene. The CDR3 sequence is CATSDSAQGAYGYTF. The CDR3 DNA sequence: TGTGCCACCAGTGATTCAGCCCAGGGGGCCTATGGCTACACCTTC.

The gene calls are TRBV4-2 and TRBJ2-6, with a possible D match to TRBD1 (5 bases). Germline V gene sequence: CDR1 LGHNA, CDR2 YNFKEQ. Trimming took off 0 bases at V and 2 bases at J, with 14 bases between the two ends. This CDR3 region has 18 residues. The CDR3 sequence: CASSQDGAFPTGANVLTF. The CDR3 bases are TGTGCCAGCAGCCAAGATGGGGCCTTCCCCACTGGGGCCAACGTCCTGACTTTC.

V usage is TRBV5-1 and J usage is TRBJ2-7; D possibly corresponds to TRBD2 (6 bases). From germline, CDR1 is SGHRS and CDR2 YFSETQ. CDR3 length equals 15 residues. V lost 2 bases, J lost 6 bases, and 18 bases lay in between. The CDR3 region has the DNA TGCGCCAGCAGCTTTATGTCAGGGCGGGATGGCGAGCAGTACTTC. It specifies CASSFMSGRDGEQYF.

The genes are TRBV2 and TRBJ2-3; 12 bases agree with TRBD1. The germline V gene has CDR1 SNHLY and CDR2 FYNNEI. With 11 bases clipped from V and 3 bases from J, the junction kept 6 bases outside the gene matches. The CDR3 extends over 14 amino acids. DNA for the CDR3: TGTGCCTCCCGGGACAGGGGGCTGACAGATACGCAGTATTTT. Translated, it gives CASRDRGLTDTQYF.

The CDR3 DNA follows: TGTGCCAGCAGCGTTGACGGAAACACTGAAGCTTTCTTT. Its translation: CASSVDGNTEAFF. The genes are TRBV7-3 and TRBJ1-1; unclear D gene. V was trimmed by 5 bases and J by 2 bases, leaving 9 bases between them. Germline lookup yields CDR1 SGHTA and CDR2 FQGTGA. The CDR3 consists of 13 residues.

The chain carries TRBV30 and TRBJ2-7; 9 bases line up with TRBD1. This CDR3 has 13 residues. J lost 5 bases, V lost 5 bases, and 7 bases had no gene match. CDR1 GTSNPN and CDR2 SVGIG come from the germline V gene (reference sequence). The CDR3 DNA reads TGTGCCTGGGAAACAGGGGGCCAGGACGAGCAGTACTTC. It translates to CAWETGGQDEQYF.

This clone was detected only a few times. The chain is built from TRBV27 and TRBJ1-1, with 8 bases matching TRBD1. CDR1 and CDR2 (germline): MNHEY, SMNVEV (reference sequence). The ends lost 0 bases at V and 4 bases at J; junction bases unmatched: 1. The CDR3 extends over 14 amino acids. The DNA of the CDR3 is TGTGCCAGCAGTTTATCCCAGGGGGCCACTGAAGCTTTCTTT. Protein sequence: CASSLSQGATEAFF.

V is TRBV7-2 and J is TRBJ2-7; 15 bases are a match to TRBD2. Germline V gene data show CDR1 as SGHTA and CDR2 as FQGNSA. This CDR3 comprises 15 residues. V shed 4 bases and J 5 bases; nucleotides not matched to a gene: 3. In DNA form, the CDR3 reads TGTGCCAGCAGCTCCGGGACTAGCGGGAGGAACGAGCAGTACTTC. It is translated as CASSSGTSGRNEQYF. Using reference TRBV7-2 and TRBJ2-7 for the parts outside the CDR3, the full variable domain is GAGVSQSPSNKVTEKGKDVELRCDPISGHTALYWYRQSLGQGLEFLIYFQGNSAPDKSGLPSDRFSAERTGGSVSTLTIQRTQQEDSAVYLCASSSGTSGRNEQYFGPGTRLTVT.

The chain recombines TRBV27 with TRBJ2-1, with TRBD1 matching over 7 bases. With 6 bases clipped from V and 10 bases from J, the junction kept 6 bases outside the gene matches. The CDR3 runs 12 residues. CDR1 MNHEY and CDR2 SMNVEV come from the germline V gene (reference sequence). DNA for the CDR3: TGTGCCAGCAGCAAAACGACAGGGGAGCAGTTCTTC. Its protein product is CASSKTTGEQFF.

The genes are TRBV6-5 and TRBJ2-2; TRBD2 matches at 8 bases. The germline gives CDR1 MNHEY, CDR2 SVGAGI. Losses at the gene ends were 6 bases for V and 4 bases for J; bases not matched to a gene: 4. This CDR3 comprises 14 residues. CDR3 in amino acids: CASSRGRSTGELFF. In DNA form, the CDR3 reads TGTGCCAGCAGCCGCGGGAGGAGCACCGGGGAGCTGTTTTTT.

The chain has TRBV28 and TRBJ2-5, with D perhaps TRBD1 or TRBD2 (5 bases each). The CDR3 length is 15 residues. Germline assignment: CDR1 MDHEN and CDR2 SYDVKM. Trimming took off 4 bases at V and 4 bases at J, with 16 bases between the two ends. CDR3 bases: TGTGCCAGCAGTTCCGCTCAGGGTGGAGGAGAGACCCAGTACTTC. Amino acids: CASSSAQGGGETQYF. Full variable domain (outside the CDR3, taken from reference TRBV28 and TRBJ2-5): DVKVTQSSRYLVKRTGEKVFLECVQDMDHENMFWYRQDPGLGLRLIYFSYDVKMKEKGDIPEGYSVSREKKERFSLILESASTNQTSMYLCASSSAQGGGETQYFGPGTRLLVL.

This clone was counted a single time. Different DNA sequences within this sample yield the same CDR3. The CDR3 nucleotides are TGTGCCAGCAGTTCCCTAGGAGAGACCCAGTACTTC. Its protein product is CASSSLGETQYF. V is TRBV6-2 or TRBV6-3 and J is TRBJ2-5; D is unresolved. Germline-derived CDR1 and CDR2 are MNHEY and SVGEGT. The CDR3 runs to 12 residues. The ends were cut back, 4 bases at V and 4 bases at J, with 7 bases in the middle.

The rearrangement links TRBV9 to TRBJ1-6, with a weak D call TRBD1 (5 bases). Germline assignment: CDR1 SGDLS and CDR2 YYNGEE. The CDR3 covers 13 residues. The V and J ends lost 4 bases and 10 bases respectively, with 12 bases between them. CDR3: CASSLVGLSPLHF. CDR3 nucleotides: TGTGCCAGCAGCCTCGTGGGGCTATCACCCCTCCACTTT. Drawing the rest from reference TRBV9 and TRBJ1-6, the complete variable domain is DSGVTQTPKHLITATGQRVTLRCSPRSGDLSVYWYQQSLDQGLQFLIQYYNGEERAKGNILERFSAQQFPDLHSELNLSSLELGDSALYFCASSLVGLSPLHFGNGTRLTVT.

The chain employs TRBV18 and TRBJ2-7; 14 bases align to TRBD2. CDR1 and CDR2 (germline): KGHSH, LQKENI. The V segment lost 3 bases and the J segment 6 bases; nucleotides outside the gene matches: 4. The CDR3 is made up of 15 amino acids. The CDR3 loop reads CASSPGLAGEVEQYF. The CDR3 region has the DNA TGTGCCAGCTCACCGGGACTAGCGGGAGAGGTCGAGCAGTACTTC.

This chain uses TRBV15 with TRBJ2-7; 7 bases agree with TRBD1. Trimming took 4 bases from V and 2 from J; bases not matched to a gene: 5. This CDR3 contains 14 residues. Germline CDR1 and CDR2: LNHNV and YYDKDF (reference sequence). The chain's CDR3 is CATSIRQGPYEQYF. CDR3 nucleotide sequence: TGTGCCACCAGCATCAGACAGGGCCCCTACGAGCAGTACTTC.

The chain carries TRBV7-2 and TRBJ2-3; D might be TRBD2 (5 bases). CDR1 is SGHTA and CDR2 is FQGNSA in the germline V gene. Trimming took 2 bases from V and 4 from J, leaving 13 bases between them. This CDR3 has 15 residues. CDR3 loop: CASSLSLAVPDTQYF. The CDR3 nucleotides read TGTGCCAGCAGCTTAAGCCTAGCAGTTCCAGATACGCAGTATTTT.

This clone appeared a single time. The chain employs TRBV6-5 and TRBJ2-3, with 10 positions matching TRBD2. V was clipped by 0 bases and J by 6 bases; unmatched bases: 6. The CDR3 covers 16 residues. Per germline, CDR1 MNHEY and CDR2 SVGAGI. CDR3 amino acids: CASSYSAGGGADTQYF. The DNA of the CDR3 is TGTGCCAGCAGTTACTCAGCGGGAGGGGGAGCTGATACGCAGTATTTT.

The V gene is TRBV2, the J gene TRBJ2-6; possible D gene TRBD2, 6 bases. The germline V and J ends were trimmed by 5 bases and 0 bases, with 14 bases remaining between them. CDR3 length equals 17 residues. CDR1 is SNHLY, CDR2 FYNNEI, per germline. CDR3 nucleotides: TGTGCCAGCAGTATGTTAGCGGTCCGCTCTGGGGCCAACGTCCTGACTTTC. The encoded protein is CASSMLAVRSGANVLTF.

The chain carries TRBV7-9 and TRBJ2-2, with 14 positions matching TRBD2. CDR3 size: 16 residues. CDR1 and CDR2 (germline): SEHNR, FQNEAQ (reference sequence). V shed 4 bases, J shed 8 bases, and the junction held 6 bases outside the gene matches. The DNA for the CDR3 is TGTGCCAGCAGCTACCCGGGACTAGCGGGAGCGGGGGAGCTGTTTTTT. Translating gives CASSYPGLAGAGELFF. The whole variable domain, remainder taken from reference TRBV7-9 and TRBJ2-2, is DTGVSQNPRHKITKRGQNVTFRCDPISEHNRLYWYRQTLGQGPEFLTYFQNEAQLEKSRLLSDRFSAERPKGSFSTLEIQRTEQGDSAMYLCASSYPGLAGAGELFFGEGSRLTVL.